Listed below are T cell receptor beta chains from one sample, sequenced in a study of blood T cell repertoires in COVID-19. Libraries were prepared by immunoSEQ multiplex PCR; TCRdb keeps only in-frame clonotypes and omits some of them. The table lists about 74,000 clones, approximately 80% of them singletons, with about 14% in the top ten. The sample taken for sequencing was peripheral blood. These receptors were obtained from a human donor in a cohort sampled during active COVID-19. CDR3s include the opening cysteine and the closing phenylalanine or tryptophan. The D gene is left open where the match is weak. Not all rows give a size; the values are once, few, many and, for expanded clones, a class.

CASSLTWQGSYEQYF,TGTGCCAGCAGCTTAACGTGGCAGGGCTCCTACGAGCAGTACTTC,TRBV11-2,-,-,TRBJ2-7
CASSSTGPGTEAFF,TGCGCCAGCAGCTCGACAGGGCCGGGTACTGAAGCTTTCTTT,TRBV5-1,TRBD1,-,TRBJ1-1
CASRSGTGNTIYF,TGTGCCAGTAGATCGGGAACTGGAAACACCATATATTTT,TRBV19,-,few,TRBJ1-3
CASSPQFLGSPQETQYF,TGTGCCAGCTCACCGCAGTTTTTGGGCAGCCCTCAGGAGACCCAGTACTTC,TRBV18,-,-,TRBJ2-5
CASSQASGTSGIGTQYF,TGCGCCAGCAGCCAAGCTTCGGGGACTAGCGGGATCGGTACGCAGTATTTT,TRBV4-3,TRBD2,-,TRBJ2-3
CASSLPGGNTIYF,TGTGCCAGCAGCTTACCGGGGGGAAACACCATATATTTT,TRBV7-9,-,-,TRBJ1-3
CASRTGTSGHNEQFF,TGTGCCAGCAGAACCGGGACTAGCGGACACAATGAGCAGTTCTTC,TRBV5-4,TRBD2,-,TRBJ2-1
CASRLREPGQLILATGNTIYF,TGTGCAAGTCGCTTACGGGAACCGGGACAGCTGATTCTCGCTACTGGAAACACCATATATTTT,TRBV12-2,-,few,TRBJ1-3
CASSEGGAGEGEQYF,TGTGCCAGCAGTGAAGGTGGGGCGGGAGAGGGCGAGCAGTACTTC,TRBV6-1,TRBD2,-,TRBJ2-7
CASSLAGDSAAYGYTF,TGCGCCAGCAGCTTGGCCGGGGACAGTGCTGCCTATGGCTACACCTTC,TRBV5-1,TRBD1,-,TRBJ1-2
CASSIGQNSGANVLTF,TGTGCCAGTAGTATAGGACAGAATAGTGGGGCCAACGTCCTGACTTTC,TRBV19,-,-,TRBJ2-6
CASSSPVVGDNPYQETQYF,TGTGCCAGCAGCTCCCCGGTAGTGGGGGACAACCCGTACCAAGAGACCCAGTACTTC,TRBV9,-,hyperexpanded,TRBJ2-5
CASGLAVHRDTQYF,TGTGCCAGTGGTCTAGCGGTCCACCGGGATACGCAGTATTTT,TRBV6-5,TRBD2,-,TRBJ2-3
CAEESQGGEQFF,TGTGCCGAGGAATCCCAGGGGGGTGAGCAGTTCTTC,TRBV6-5,-,-,TRBJ2-1
CASSVMGDEQYF,TGTGCCAGCAGTGTGATGGGCGACGAGCAGTACTTC,TRBV2,-,few,TRBJ2-7
CASSLAIGGEYSNQPQHF,TGTGCCAGCAGCTTAGCGATAGGGGGGGAGTATAGCAATCAGCCCCAGCATTTT,TRBV7-9,-,few,TRBJ1-5
CASSPGLAGETQYF,TGTGCCAGCAGTCCGGGACTAGCGGGAGAGACCCAGTACTTC,TRBV27,TRBD2,-,TRBJ2-5
CASSIPPGLAVRDEQFF,TGTGCCAGTAGTATCCCCCCGGGACTAGCGGTTCGTGATGAGCAGTTCTTC,TRBV19,TRBD2,-,TRBJ2-1
CASTHGGGEQYF,TGTGCCAGCACCCACGGGGGGGGAGAGCAGTACTTC,TRBV7-9,TRBD2,-,TRBJ2-7
CASSYDRYSNQPQHF,TGTGCCAGCAGTTACGACAGGTATAGCAATCAGCCCCAGCATTTT,TRBV6-5,-,-,TRBJ1-5
CASSRTSGSPKNIQYF,TGTGCCAGCAGTCGAACTAGCGGGTCACCCAAAAACATTCAGTACTTC,TRBV3-1/TRBV3-2,TRBD2,-,TRBJ2-4
CASSQTSGSYEQYF,TGTGCCAGCTCCCAGACTAGCGGGAGTTACGAGCAGTACTTC,TRBV18,TRBD2,-,TRBJ2-7
CASSAPREVWETQYF,TGTGCCAGCAGCGCCCCCAGGGAGGTTTGGGAGACCCAGTACTTC,TRBV7-9,-,many,TRBJ2-5
CASSYVQGAVEKLFF,TGTGCCAGCAGTTACGTACAGGGAGCCGTGGAAAAACTGTTTTTT,TRBV6-5,-,-,TRBJ1-4
CASRLAGSTYEQYF,TGTGCCAGCAGGTTGGCAGGGTCCACCTACGAGCAGTACTTC,TRBV5-4,-,few,TRBJ2-7
CASSQELHLGTGISALHF,TGTGCCAGCAGCCAAGAGCTCCATTTAGGAACGGGGATATCGGCCCTCCACTTT,TRBV3-1/TRBV3-2,-,-,TRBJ1-6
CASSPRDRESYEQYF,TGTGCCAGCAGCCCGCGGGACAGGGAAAGCTACGAGCAGTACTTC,TRBV9,TRBD1,-,TRBJ2-7
CASSNRGLAGGQETQYF,TGTGCCAGCAGCAACAGGGGACTAGCGGGAGGGCAAGAGACCCAGTACTTC,TRBV7-8,TRBD2,-,TRBJ2-5
CASSQPGLAGREQYF,TGTGCCAGCAGTCAGCCGGGACTAGCGGGACGCGAGCAGTACTTC,TRBV28,TRBD2,-,TRBJ2-7
CASSWELAGGHNEQFF,TGTGCCAGCAGTTGGGAACTAGCGGGAGGCCACAATGAGCAGTTCTTC,TRBV6-2/TRBV6-3,TRBD2,-,TRBJ2-1
CSVFVRGALTEAFF,TGCAGCGTGTTTGTACGGGGGGCTTTGACTGAAGCTTTCTTT,TRBV29-1,-,-,TRBJ1-1
CASSFSYEQYF,TGTGCCAGCAGCTTCTCCTACGAGCAGTACTTC,TRBV28,-,once,TRBJ2-7
CASIPGGTSGNTIYF,TGTGCCAGCATCCCGGGGGGCACCTCTGGAAACACCATATATTTT,TRBV7-8,-,-,TRBJ1-3
CASSFSSGSLYEQYF,TGTGCCAGCAGCTTCTCTAGCGGGAGTTTGTACGAGCAGTACTTC,TRBV11-2,TRBD2,-,TRBJ2-7
CASSINTGYEQFF,TGTGCCAGTAGTATAAATACAGGGTATGAGCAGTTCTTC,TRBV19,-,-,TRBJ2-1
CASSPEYSGLTYEQYF,TGTGCCAGCAGTCCCGAATATAGCGGTCTTACCTACGAGCAGTACTTC,TRBV27,-,-,TRBJ2-7
CASSPALQGDEAFF,TGTGCCAGCAGTCCTGCTCTCCAGGGGGATGAAGCTTTCTTT,TRBV28,TRBD1,-,TRBJ1-1
CASSYSTGGGYGYTF,TGTGCCAGCAGTTACTCTACAGGGGGCGGTTATGGCTACACCTTC,TRBV6-5,TRBD1,-,TRBJ1-2
CASSQSGGTGSSYNSPLHF,TGTGCCAGCAGCCAGTCTGGAGGGACGGGCAGCTCCTATAATTCACCCCTCCACTTT,TRBV4-2,-,-,TRBJ1-6
CASSEASQSSGYDLETQYF,TGTGCCAGCAGTGAAGCGTCCCAGTCTAGCGGGTACGACCTAGAGACCCAGTACTTC,TRBV2,TRBD2,-,TRBJ2-5
CASSFATDQPQHF,TGTGCCAGCAGCTTTGCGACAGATCAGCCCCAGCATTTT,TRBV5-5,-,-,TRBJ1-5
CASGLSGTVNSPLHF,TGTGCTAGTGGCCTATCCGGGACAGTAAATTCACCCCTCCACTTT,TRBV12-5,TRBD1,-,TRBJ1-6
CASSSFQGRGAYEQYF,TGTGCCAGCAGCTCGTTTCAGGGGCGCGGCGCCTACGAGCAGTACTTC,TRBV7-9,-,-,TRBJ2-7
CASNSGTCTTAYNEQFF,TGTGCCAGCAATAGCGGGACATGTACAACGGCGTACAATGAGCAGTTCTTC,TRBV7-4,TRBD2,-,TRBJ2-1
CASSLSEAGAYEQYF,TGTGCCAGCAGTTTATCCGAAGCGGGGGCCTACGAGCAGTACTTC,TRBV27,TRBD2,few,TRBJ2-7
CAWGNSGGELFF,TGTGCCTGGGGCAACTCGGGCGGGGAGCTGTTTTTT,TRBV30,-,once,TRBJ2-2
CASSLDVGLAAPWTQYF,TGTGCCAGCAGCTTAGACGTGGGACTAGCGGCCCCGTGGACGCAGTATTTT,TRBV11-2,TRBD2,-,TRBJ2-3
CASAPLAGSYNEQFF,TGCGCCAGCGCCCCACTAGCGGGCTCCTACAATGAGCAGTTCTTC,TRBV5-1,TRBD2,-,TRBJ2-1
CASSLSAGGPREQYF,TGTGCCAGCAGTTTATCCGCGGGAGGGCCGAGGGAGCAGTACTTC,TRBV28,TRBD2,once,TRBJ2-7
CASSLRLGGTDTQYF,TGTGCCAGCAGCCTCCGCCTGGGGGGAACAGATACGCAGTATTTT,TRBV3-1/TRBV3-2,-,few,TRBJ2-3
CASVATKTGELFF,TGTGCCAGTGTAGCGACCAAAACCGGGGAGCTGTTTTTT,TRBV19,-,-,TRBJ2-2
CASSLSGTEAFF,TGTGCCAGCAGTCTCTCGGGTACTGAAGCTTTCTTT,TRBV12-3/TRBV12-4,-,-,TRBJ1-1
CAREKGLADSGEQYF,TGTGCCAGGGAGAAGGGACTAGCGGACTCTGGGGAGCAGTACTTC,TRBV7-9,TRBD2,-,TRBJ2-7
CASSSRGGQGYEQYF,TGTGCCAGCAGTTCTAGGGGGGGACAGGGATACGAGCAGTACTTC,TRBV6-5,TRBD1,-,TRBJ2-7
CAISGGQAQETQYF,TGTGCCATCAGTGGAGGACAGGCCCAAGAGACCCAGTACTTC,TRBV10-3,TRBD1,-,TRBJ2-5
CASSYGQGKTYEQYF,TGTGCCAGCAGTTATGGACAGGGAAAGACCTACGAGCAGTACTTC,TRBV6-5,TRBD1,-,TRBJ2-7
CASSYDRGSSYEQYF,TGTGCCAGCAGTTACGACCGAGGGTCGTCCTACGAGCAGTACTTC,TRBV6-5,-,-,TRBJ2-7
CASSYSERTTYEQYF,TGTGCCAGCAGTTACTCGGAGCGGACCACCTACGAGCAGTACTTC,TRBV6-2/TRBV6-3,-,-,TRBJ2-7